This T cell receptor beta chain derives from a study of T cell responses to AZD1222 COVID-19 vaccine. Findings and caveats of the study: Repertoire sampling occurred only after the peak T cell response. Most donors were white British, females outnumbered males, and clonal diversity was possibly underestimated.

Regarding this clone: Its antigen remains unknown.

Some clones are missing from TCRdb's copy, which holds only in-frame ones; the method was immunoSEQ multiplex PCR. This sample has some 180,000 clones, with about 86% found just once. The CDR3 has 17 residues. The J segment lost 3 bases and the V segment lost 2 bases, leaving 5 bases of the junction unmatched. Looked up from germline, CDR1 is MNHEY and CDR2 is SVGEGT. The chain recombines TRBV6-2 or TRBV6-3 with TRBJ1-6, with 9 positions matching TRBD1. The receptor's source is an adult in good health. This material consisted of peripheral blood, taken on day 0 of AZD1222 vaccination. CDR3 region: CASSYGGDRDYNSPLHF. The CDR3 bases are TGTGCCAGCAGTTACGGAGGGGACAGGGACTATAATTCACCCCTCCACTTT.